The rows below give T cell receptor beta chains drawn from one sample of a study of T cells after posttransplantation cyclophosphamide. Profiled with immunoSEQ multiplex PCR; TCRdb holds only in-frame clones, not every one. This sample has about 24,000 clones, with roughly 90% found just once. The sample consisted of PBMCs, taken after an allogeneic stem cell transplant with a calcineurin inhibitor and methotrexate. These receptors were obtained from a female patient aged 50-59 years who received an allogeneic stem cell transplant from an unrelated donor, was CMV-positive, and had chronic GVHD only. The T cells may come from the graft donor. The CDR3 runs from the conserved cysteine through the conserved F or W. The order of the fields is CDR3 protein, CDR3 DNA, J gene, V gene, clone size, D gene. A D gene is named only where the DNA matches it firmly. Size tells how often a clone was seen (once, few, many) or the class of an expanded clone, and some rows leave it out.

CDR3 protein: CSVTRGTDTQYF; CDR3 DNA: TGCAGCGTTACTAGGGGCACAGATACGCAGTATTTT; J gene: TRBJ2-3; V gene: TRBV29-1; clone size: -; D gene: -
CDR3 protein: CASIPGGRGFYNEQFF; CDR3 DNA: TGTGCCAGCATCCCCGGCGGGAGGGGGTTCTACAATGAGCAGTTCTTC; J gene: TRBJ2-1; V gene: TRBV7-2; clone size: -; D gene: TRBD2
CDR3 protein: CASSFESSPLHF; CDR3 DNA: TGTGCCAGCAGCTTCGAGAGTTCACCCCTCCACTTT; J gene: TRBJ1-6; V gene: TRBV7-3; clone size: -; D gene: -
CDR3 protein: CAITGDTNYGYTF; CDR3 DNA: TGTGCCATCACAGGTGACACAAACTATGGCTACACCTTC; J gene: TRBJ1-2; V gene: TRBV10-3; clone size: -; D gene: -
CDR3 protein: CASSLNRGRTMNTEAFF; CDR3 DNA: TGTGCCAGCAGTTTGAACAGGGGGCGGACGATGAACACTGAAGCTTTCTTT; J gene: TRBJ1-1; V gene: TRBV27; clone size: -; D gene: TRBD1
CDR3 protein: CASSLAGDRGYSYEQYF; CDR3 DNA: TGTGCCAGCAGCTTAGCGGGGGACAGGGGCTACTCCTACGAGCAGTACTTC; J gene: TRBJ2-7; V gene: TRBV7-6; clone size: -; D gene: TRBD1
CDR3 protein: CASSRVGTGIRSYNSPLHF; CDR3 DNA: TGCGCCAGCAGCCGAGTCGGGACAGGAATTCGCTCCTATAATTCACCCCTCCACTTT; J gene: TRBJ1-6; V gene: TRBV5-1; clone size: -; D gene: TRBD1
CDR3 protein: CASSNQGGLYEQYF; CDR3 DNA: TGTGCCAGCAGTAACCAGGGAGGCCTATACGAGCAGTACTTC; J gene: TRBJ2-7; V gene: TRBV25-1; clone size: -; D gene: -
CDR3 protein: CASRGTGSSYGYTF; CDR3 DNA: TGTGCCAGCAGGGGGACAGGTTCGAGCTATGGCTACACCTTC; J gene: TRBJ1-2; V gene: TRBV6-4; clone size: -; D gene: TRBD1
CDR3 protein: CASSEVGGEAFF; CDR3 DNA: TGTGCCAGCAGTGAAGTTGGAGGTGAAGCTTTCTTT; J gene: TRBJ1-1; V gene: TRBV6-1; clone size: -; D gene: -
CDR3 protein: CAISESTGGTGGYTDTQYF; CDR3 DNA: TGTGCCATCAGTGAGTCGACTGGCGGCACAGGGGGGTACACAGATACGCAGTATTTT; J gene: TRBJ2-3; V gene: TRBV10-3; clone size: -; D gene: TRBD1
CDR3 protein: CASRGQGARDPYGYTF; CDR3 DNA: TGTGCCAGCAGGGGACAGGGGGCGCGGGACCCCTATGGCTACACCTTC; J gene: TRBJ1-2; V gene: TRBV2; clone size: -; D gene: TRBD1
CDR3 protein: CASSSRLSGGNTEAFF; CDR3 DNA: TGTGCCAGCAGCTCCAGATTATCAGGGGGTAACACTGAAGCTTTCTTT; J gene: TRBJ1-1; V gene: TRBV27; clone size: -; D gene: TRBD1
CDR3 protein: CASSVQGGSYEQYF; CDR3 DNA: TGTGCCAGCAGCGTACAAGGGGGCTCCTACGAGCAGTACTTC; J gene: TRBJ2-7; V gene: TRBV7-9; clone size: -; D gene: -
CDR3 protein: CASSQTENTEAFF; CDR3 DNA: TGTGCCAGCTCACAGACAGAGAACACTGAAGCTTTCTTT; J gene: TRBJ1-1; V gene: TRBV18; clone size: -; D gene: -
CDR3 protein: CASSPEQFKDEQYF; CDR3 DNA: TGTGCCAGCTCACCAGAACAGTTCAAGGACGAGCAGTACTTC; J gene: TRBJ2-7; V gene: TRBV18; clone size: -; D gene: -
CDR3 protein: CASAGLVTEQFF; CDR3 DNA: TGTGCCAGCGCGGGACTAGTAACTGAGCAGTTCTTC; J gene: TRBJ2-1; V gene: TRBV18; clone size: -; D gene: TRBD2
CDR3 protein: CAITTGLAGENEQFF; CDR3 DNA: TGTGCCATCACCACCGGACTAGCGGGAGAAAATGAGCAGTTCTTC; J gene: TRBJ2-1; V gene: TRBV10-3; clone size: -; D gene: TRBD2
CDR3 protein: CASSSTSGRADEQFF; CDR3 DNA: TGTGCCAGCAGCTCAACTAGCGGGAGGGCCGATGAGCAGTTCTTC; J gene: TRBJ2-1; V gene: TRBV5-4; clone size: -; D gene: TRBD2
CDR3 protein: CASSDRGSNNEKLFF; CDR3 DNA: TGTGCCAGCAGCGACAGGGGTTCCAATAATGAAAAACTGTTTTTT; J gene: TRBJ1-4; V gene: TRBV6-5; clone size: -; D gene: TRBD1
CDR3 protein: CASSLAGGEETQYF; CDR3 DNA: TGTGCCAGCAGTTTGGCGGGCGGAGAGGAGACCCAGTACTTC; J gene: TRBJ2-5; V gene: TRBV28; clone size: -; D gene: -
CDR3 protein: CASSNTGSSNYGYTF; CDR3 DNA: TGCGCCAGCAGCAACACAGGGAGTTCTAACTATGGCTACACCTTC; J gene: TRBJ1-2; V gene: TRBV4-1; clone size: -; D gene: -
CDR3 protein: CASSPGGLAGGLSYNEQFF; CDR3 DNA: TGTGCCAGCAGCCCAGGGGGGCTAGCGGGAGGTCTCTCCTACAATGAGCAGTTCTTC; J gene: TRBJ2-1; V gene: TRBV5-4; clone size: -; D gene: TRBD2
CDR3 protein: CASSAKGTIYTGELFF; CDR3 DNA: TGTGCCAGCAGCGCCAAAGGGACAATCTACACCGGGGAGCTGTTTTTT; J gene: TRBJ2-2; V gene: TRBV5-8; clone size: once; D gene: -
CDR3 protein: CASSYSPGQGETQYF; CDR3 DNA: TGTGCCAGCAGTTACTCTCCAGGGCAAGGGGAGACCCAGTACTTC; J gene: TRBJ2-5; V gene: TRBV6-6; clone size: -; D gene: -
CDR3 protein: CASSLLRGFWLPQHF; CDR3 DNA: TGTGCCAGCAGCTTGCTGCGGGGTTTTTGGTTACCCCAGCATTTT; J gene: TRBJ1-5; V gene: TRBV5-8; clone size: -; D gene: -
CDR3 protein: CASSLALDRGPEAFF; CDR3 DNA: TGTGCCAGCAGCTTAGCGCTGGACAGGGGACCTGAAGCTTTCTTT; J gene: TRBJ1-1; V gene: TRBV7-2; clone size: -; D gene: TRBD1
CDR3 protein: CASSTLGQGPYEQYF; CDR3 DNA: TGTGCCAGTAGTACCTTGGGACAGGGCCCCTACGAGCAGTACTTC; J gene: TRBJ2-7; V gene: TRBV19; clone size: -; D gene: TRBD1
CDR3 protein: CASSLFQYNEQFF; CDR3 DNA: TGTGCCAGCAGCTTATTCCAGTACAATGAGCAGTTCTTC; J gene: TRBJ2-1; V gene: TRBV7-9; clone size: -; D gene: -
CDR3 protein: CASSLSPRLGLAYYEQYF; CDR3 DNA: TGTGCCAGCAGTTTATCGCCTAGGCTGGGACTAGCGTATTACGAGCAGTACTTC; J gene: TRBJ2-7; V gene: TRBV27; clone size: -; D gene: TRBD2
CDR3 protein: CASSSSLVPGELFF; CDR3 DNA: TGTGCCAGCAGCTCATCTCTAGTCCCCGGGGAGCTGTTTTTT; J gene: TRBJ2-2; V gene: TRBV7-3; clone size: -; D gene: -
CDR3 protein: CASKESSGNTIYF; CDR3 DNA: TGTGCCAGCAAGGAGAGCTCTGGAAACACCATATATTTT; J gene: TRBJ1-3; V gene: TRBV28; clone size: -; D gene: -
CDR3 protein: CASSSRGLDNQPQHF; CDR3 DNA: TGTGCCAGCAGTTCCAGGGGGCTTGACAATCAGCCCCAGCATTTT; J gene: TRBJ1-5; V gene: TRBV2; clone size: -; D gene: TRBD1
CDR3 protein: CASSLSGRAYNEQFF; CDR3 DNA: TGCGCCAGCAGCCTTAGCGGGAGGGCCTACAATGAGCAGTTCTTC; J gene: TRBJ2-1; V gene: TRBV4-1; clone size: -; D gene: TRBD2
CDR3 protein: CASSLVGSGTYEQYF; CDR3 DNA: TGTGCCAGCAGCTTGGTCGGTAGCGGGACCTACGAGCAGTACTTC; J gene: TRBJ2-7; V gene: TRBV5-6; clone size: once; D gene: TRBD2
CDR3 protein: CASIQGYEQFF; CDR3 DNA: TGTGCCAGCATACAGGGCTATGAGCAGTTCTTC; J gene: TRBJ2-1; V gene: TRBV2; clone size: -; D gene: -
CDR3 protein: CASSPRGNTEAFF; CDR3 DNA: TGTGCCAGCTCACCCAGGGGAAACACTGAAGCTTTCTTT; J gene: TRBJ1-1; V gene: TRBV18; clone size: -; D gene: -
CDR3 protein: CASSLQNRPPYEQYF; CDR3 DNA: TGTGCCAGCAGTCTACAGAATCGTCCCCCCTACGAGCAGTACTTC; J gene: TRBJ2-7; V gene: TRBV6-5; clone size: -; D gene: -
CDR3 protein: CASSSGSEQYF; CDR3 DNA: TGTGCCAGCAGCTCCGGGAGCGAGCAGTACTTC; J gene: TRBJ2-7; V gene: TRBV7-2; clone size: once; D gene: -
CDR3 protein: CASSVSGRNNEQFF; CDR3 DNA: TGTGCCAGCAGCGTCTCAGGGCGGAACAATGAGCAGTTCTTC; J gene: TRBJ2-1; V gene: TRBV7-3; clone size: -; D gene: -
CDR3 protein: CASSSQPPTYEQYF; CDR3 DNA: TGTGCCAGCAGCAGTCAACCCCCTACCTACGAGCAGTACTTC; J gene: TRBJ2-7; V gene: TRBV5-4; clone size: -; D gene: -
CDR3 protein: CATSRRDRDYGYTF; CDR3 DNA: TGTGCCACCAGCAGACGGGACAGAGACTATGGCTACACCTTC; J gene: TRBJ1-2; V gene: TRBV15; clone size: -; D gene: TRBD1
CDR3 protein: CASRDGNEKLFF; CDR3 DNA: TGTGCCAGCAGAGACGGGAATGAAAAACTGTTTTTT; J gene: TRBJ1-4; V gene: TRBV6-6; clone size: -; D gene: -
CDR3 protein: CATSRDAVRRERPYEQYF; CDR3 DNA: TGTGCCACCAGCAGAGATGCGGTGAGGCGGGAGCGACCCTACGAGCAGTACTTC; J gene: TRBJ2-7; V gene: TRBV15; clone size: -; D gene: TRBD2
CDR3 protein: CASSWASSTDTQYF; CDR3 DNA: TGTGCCAGCAGCTGGGCATCTAGCACAGATACGCAGTATTTT; J gene: TRBJ2-3; V gene: TRBV11-3; clone size: -; D gene: -
CDR3 protein: CATTGLAGALGNEQFF; CDR3 DNA: TGTGCCACTACGGGACTAGCGGGAGCTCTTGGCAATGAGCAGTTCTTC; J gene: TRBJ2-1; V gene: TRBV2; clone size: -; D gene: TRBD2
CDR3 protein: CASSARGYGYTF; CDR3 DNA: TGTGCCAGCAGTGCAAGAGGGTACGGCTACACCTTC; J gene: TRBJ1-2; V gene: TRBV25-1; clone size: -; D gene: -
CDR3 protein: CASSDSFAAGRNEQFF; CDR3 DNA: TGTGCCAGCAGTGACTCGTTCGCGGCAGGGCGCAATGAGCAGTTCTTC; J gene: TRBJ2-1; V gene: TRBV6-4; clone size: once; D gene: -
CDR3 protein: CASMWDLNTGELFF; CDR3 DNA: TGTGCCAGCATGTGGGACTTGAACACCGGGGAGCTGTTTTTT; J gene: TRBJ2-2; V gene: TRBV6-1; clone size: -; D gene: -
CDR3 protein: CASSLGGGGSPYEQYF; CDR3 DNA: TGTGCCAGCAGCTTAGGTGGGGGCGGGAGCCCCTACGAGCAGTACTTC; J gene: TRBJ2-7; V gene: TRBV7-2; clone size: once; D gene: -
CDR3 protein: CASSRGAGVYEQYF; CDR3 DNA: TGTGCCAGCAGCCGGGGGGCTGGGGTCTACGAGCAGTACTTC; J gene: TRBJ2-7; V gene: TRBV7-6; clone size: -; D gene: -
CDR3 protein: CASSLGDRANEKLFF; CDR3 DNA: TGTGCCAGCAGTTTAGGGGACAGGGCGAATGAAAAACTGTTTTTT; J gene: TRBJ1-4; V gene: TRBV28; clone size: -; D gene: TRBD1
CDR3 protein: CASSPRRHSPLHF; CDR3 DNA: TGTGCCAGCAGTCCTCGGAGGCATTCACCCCTCCACTTT; J gene: TRBJ1-6; V gene: TRBV6-5; clone size: -; D gene: -
CDR3 protein: CAWSPAGQSNQPQHF; CDR3 DNA: TGTGCCTGGTCCCCAGCGGGACAAAGCAATCAGCCCCAGCATTTT; J gene: TRBJ1-5; V gene: TRBV30; clone size: -; D gene: -
CDR3 protein: CASSLADGGYTF; CDR3 DNA: TGTGCCAGCAGCTTGGCCGATGGCGGCTACACCTTC; J gene: TRBJ1-2; V gene: TRBV5-4; clone size: -; D gene: -
CDR3 protein: CASSLNAANEKLFF; CDR3 DNA: TGCGCCAGCAGCTTGAACGCAGCTAATGAAAAACTGTTTTTT; J gene: TRBJ1-4; V gene: TRBV5-1; clone size: once; D gene: -
CDR3 protein: CASSRPGTGESYNSPLHF; CDR3 DNA: TGCGCCAGCAGTCGCCCCGGGACAGGGGAGTCCTATAATTCACCCCTCCACTTT; J gene: TRBJ1-6; V gene: TRBV23-1; clone size: -; D gene: TRBD1
CDR3 protein: CASSWGTGTFGYGYTF; CDR3 DNA: TGTGCCAGCAGTTGGGGGACAGGGACCTTTGGCTATGGCTACACCTTC; J gene: TRBJ1-2; V gene: TRBV28; clone size: -; D gene: TRBD1
CDR3 protein: CASRQGVGRSGELFF; CDR3 DNA: TGTGCCAGCAGGCAGGGGGTCGGTCGTTCCGGGGAGCTGTTTTTT; J gene: TRBJ2-2; V gene: TRBV7-9; clone size: -; D gene: TRBD1
CDR3 protein: CSVDLKEGTEAFF; CDR3 DNA: TGCAGCGTTGATTTAAAGGAGGGCACTGAAGCTTTCTTT; J gene: TRBJ1-1; V gene: TRBV29-1; clone size: few; D gene: -